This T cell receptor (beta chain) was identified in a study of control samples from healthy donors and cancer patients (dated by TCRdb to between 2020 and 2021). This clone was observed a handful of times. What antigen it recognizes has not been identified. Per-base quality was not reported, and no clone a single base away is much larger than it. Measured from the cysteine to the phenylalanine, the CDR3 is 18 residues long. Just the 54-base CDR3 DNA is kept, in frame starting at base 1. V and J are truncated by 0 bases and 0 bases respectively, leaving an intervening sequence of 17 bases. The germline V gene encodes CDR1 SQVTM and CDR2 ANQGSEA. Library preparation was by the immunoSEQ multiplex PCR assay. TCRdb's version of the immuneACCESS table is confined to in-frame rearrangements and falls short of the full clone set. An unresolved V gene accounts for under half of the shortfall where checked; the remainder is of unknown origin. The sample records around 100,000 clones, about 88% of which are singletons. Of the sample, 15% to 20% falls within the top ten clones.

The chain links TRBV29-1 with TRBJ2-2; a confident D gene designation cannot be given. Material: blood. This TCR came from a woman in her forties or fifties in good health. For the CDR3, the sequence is CSVEDPSRDKANTGELFF. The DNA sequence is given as TGCAGCGTTGAAGATCCCTCTCGAGACAAAGCGAACACCGGGGAGCTGTTTTTT.